Given below is one T cell receptor beta chain in context. These data come from a study of CD8+CD57+ T cells in acquired aplastic anemia. Before being chosen for sequencing, patients had shown CD8+CD57+ cell expansion by flow cytometry. CDR1 is SQVTM, CDR2 ANQGSEA, per germline. The CDR3 loop spans 14 amino acids. V was clipped by 3 bases and J by 4 bases; unmatched bases: 8. Genomic DNA constituted the template upon which TCR beta VDJ and CDR3 profiling was performed. TCRdb re-analysed the reads in MiXCR, keeping a single row per CDR3 protein. The sample contains about 180,000 distinct CDR3 sequences, 48% of which appear only once.

The clonotype was recovered from a human donor with aplastic anemia. Sequencing was performed on sorted CD4+, CD8+, or CD8+CD57+ T cells (not recorded which) from PBMCs. V is TRBV29-1 and J is TRBJ2-5; 7 bases align to TRBD1. CDR3 DNA: TGCAGCGTTGAGAGGGACACAGGGGTAGAGACCCAGTACTTC. The encoded protein is CSVERDTGVETQYF.